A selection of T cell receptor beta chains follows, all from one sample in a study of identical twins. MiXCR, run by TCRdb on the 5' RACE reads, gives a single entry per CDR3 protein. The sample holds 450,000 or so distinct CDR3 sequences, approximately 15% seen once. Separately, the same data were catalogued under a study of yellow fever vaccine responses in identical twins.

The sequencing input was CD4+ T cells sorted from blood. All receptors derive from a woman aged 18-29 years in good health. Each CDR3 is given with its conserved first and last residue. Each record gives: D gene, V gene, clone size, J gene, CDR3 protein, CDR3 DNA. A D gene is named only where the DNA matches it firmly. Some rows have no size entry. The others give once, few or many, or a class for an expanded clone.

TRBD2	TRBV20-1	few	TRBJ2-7	CSAPTSWGSYEQYF	TGCAGTGCCCCGACTAGCTGGGGCTCCTACGAGCAGTACTTC
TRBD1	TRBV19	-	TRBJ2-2	CASSIGTDTGELFF	TGTGCCAGTAGTATTGGGACAGACACCGGGGAGCTGTTTTTT
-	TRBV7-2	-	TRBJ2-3	CASSLGEGTDTQYF	TGTGCCAGCAGCTTGGGGGAGGGCACAGATACGCAGTATTTT
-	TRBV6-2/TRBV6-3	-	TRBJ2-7	CASRLTGNYEQYF	TGTGCCAGCAGGCTGACAGGAAACTACGAGCAGTACTTC
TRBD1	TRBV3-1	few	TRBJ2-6	CASSLSSGTGVGGANVLTF	TGTGCCAGCAGCCTAAGCTCCGGGACAGGGGTTGGTGGGGCCAACGTCCTGACTTTC
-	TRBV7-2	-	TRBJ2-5	CASSLAGAGLETQYF	TGTGCCAGCAGCTTAGCGGGCGCCGGACTAGAGACCCAGTACTTC
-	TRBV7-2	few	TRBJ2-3	CASSPKASVRTDTQYF	TGTGCCAGCAGCCCTAAGGCTAGCGTCCGTACGGATACGCAGTATTTT
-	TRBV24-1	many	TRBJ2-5	CATSGAGQETQYF	TGTGCCACCAGTGGCGCGGGCCAAGAGACCCAGTACTTC
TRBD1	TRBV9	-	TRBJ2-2	CASSEQGAYTGELFF	TGTGCCAGCAGCGAACAGGGGGCGTACACCGGGGAGCTGTTTTTT
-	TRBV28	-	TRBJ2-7	CATGSSYEQYF	TGTGCCACAGGGAGTTCCTACGAGCAGTACTTC
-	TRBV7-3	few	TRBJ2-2	CASSLGRTQKNTGELFF	TGTGCCAGCAGCCTGGGCAGAACCCAGAAGAACACCGGGGAGCTGTTTTTT
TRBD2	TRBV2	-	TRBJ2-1	CASSEGLGNEQFF	TGTGCCAGCAGTGAGGGACTAGGAAATGAGCAGTTCTTC
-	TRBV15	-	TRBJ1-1	CATSRQGRLNAEAFF	TGTGCCACCAGCAGACAGGGACGGCTGAACGCTGAAGCTTTCTTT
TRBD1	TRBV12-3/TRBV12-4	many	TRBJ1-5	CASSWDRVNQPQHF	TGTGCCAGCAGCTGGGACAGGGTCAATCAGCCCCAGCATTTT
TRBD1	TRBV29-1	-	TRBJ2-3	CSVDKGQSTDTQYF	TGCAGCGTTGATAAGGGACAGAGCACAGATACGCAGTATTTT
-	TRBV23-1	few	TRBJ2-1	CASSQRDHHEQFF	TGCGCCAGCAGTCAAAGGGACCACCATGAGCAGTTCTTC
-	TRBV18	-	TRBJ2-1	CASSPLHGPNYNEQFF	TGTGCCAGCTCACCACTCCACGGACCCAACTACAATGAGCAGTTCTTC
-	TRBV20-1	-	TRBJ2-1	CSGPTGTTHNEQFF	TGCAGTGGCCCCACGGGGACAACACACAATGAGCAGTTCTTC
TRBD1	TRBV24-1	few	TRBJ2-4	CATSEDRANIAKNIQYF	TGTGCCACCAGTGAAGACAGGGCGAACATAGCCAAAAACATTCAGTACTTC
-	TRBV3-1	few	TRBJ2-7	CASSQADSREQYF	TGTGCCAGCAGCCAAGCCGACAGCCGCGAGCAGTACTTC
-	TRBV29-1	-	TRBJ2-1	CSVDRGLDNEQFF	TGCAGCGTTGACCGGGGGCTTGACAATGAGCAGTTCTTC
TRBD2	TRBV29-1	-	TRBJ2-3	CSVDLAGVEDTQYF	TGCAGCGTTGATCTAGCGGGAGTGGAAGATACGCAGTATTTT
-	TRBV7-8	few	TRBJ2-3	CASSFRSGDRTDTQYF	TGTGCCAGCAGCTTCCGATCAGGGGATCGCACAGATACGCAGTATTTT
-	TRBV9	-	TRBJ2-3	CASSVGTLSQDTQYF	TGTGCCAGCAGCGTTGGAACTCTATCCCAGGATACGCAGTATTTT
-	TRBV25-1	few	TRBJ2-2	CASSEIGELFF	TGTGCCAGCAGTGAAATCGGGGAGCTGTTTTTT
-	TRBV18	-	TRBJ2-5	CASSPHGETQYF	TGTGCCAGCTCACCACACGGGGAGACCCAGTACTTC
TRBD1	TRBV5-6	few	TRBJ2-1	CASSPDRGAEQFF	TGTGCCAGCAGTCCGGACAGGGGAGCTGAGCAGTTCTTC
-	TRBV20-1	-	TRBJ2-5	CSAMRQVYF	TGCAGTGCTATGCGACAGGTGTACTTC
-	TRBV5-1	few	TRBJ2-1	CASMRGASYNEQFF	TGCGCCAGCATGCGGGGAGCCTCCTACAATGAGCAGTTCTTC
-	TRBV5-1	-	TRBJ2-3	CASSLEEGTDTQYF	TGCGCCAGCAGCTTGGAGGAGGGCACAGATACGCAGTATTTT
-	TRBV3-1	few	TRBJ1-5	CASSPLFGGQPQHF	TGTGCCAGCAGCCCCCTTTTCGGCGGTCAGCCCCAGCATTTT
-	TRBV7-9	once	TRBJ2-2	CASSAQQVTGELFF	TGTGCCAGCAGCGCCCAACAGGTCACCGGGGAGCTGTTTTTT
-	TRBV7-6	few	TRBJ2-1	CASSQETLIRYNEQFF	TGTGCCAGCAGCCAAGAGACCCTAATAAGATACAATGAGCAGTTCTTC
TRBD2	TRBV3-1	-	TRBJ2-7	CASSQDPGLAGGEQYF	TGTGCCAGCAGCCAAGATCCGGGACTAGCGGGGGGCGAGCAGTACTTC
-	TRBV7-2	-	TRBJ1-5	CASSSIYSNQPQHF	TGTGCCAGCAGCTCGATCTATAGCAATCAGCCCCAGCATTTT
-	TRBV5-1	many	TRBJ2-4	CASSLAQGQTKNIQYF	TGCGCCAGCAGCTTGGCACAGGGACAAACCAAAAACATTCAGTACTTC
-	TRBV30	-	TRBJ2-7	CAWTAPRGRGLWEQYF	TGTGCCTGGACGGCTCCCAGGGGGAGGGGGTTGTGGGAGCAGTACTTC
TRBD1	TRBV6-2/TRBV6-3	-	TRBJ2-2	CASNDPPGQGGTGELFF	TGTGCCAGCAACGACCCACCGGGACAGGGTGGCACCGGGGAGCTGTTTTTT
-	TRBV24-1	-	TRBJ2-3	CATREGLVGRGTDTQYF	TGTGCCACCAGGGAGGGCTTAGTGGGCAGGGGAACAGATACGCAGTATTTT
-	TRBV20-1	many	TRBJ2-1	CSAFMRVSSYNEQFF	TGCAGTGCTTTCATGCGGGTGAGCTCCTACAATGAGCAGTTCTTC
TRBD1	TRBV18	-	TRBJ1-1	CASSPRDSGNTEAFF	TGTGCCAGCTCACCACGGGACAGTGGGAACACTGAAGCTTTCTTT
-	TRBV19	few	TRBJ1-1	CASSFDSYTEAFF	TGTGCCAGTAGCTTCGACAGTTACACTGAAGCTTTCTTT
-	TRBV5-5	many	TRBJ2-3	CASSLVPRGSDTQYF	TGTGCCAGCAGCTTGGTCCCCCGCGGTTCAGATACGCAGTATTTT
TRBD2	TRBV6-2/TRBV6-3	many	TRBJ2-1	CASSYASGRKSAHEQFF	TGTGCCAGCAGTTACGCTAGCGGGAGGAAATCAGCCCATGAGCAGTTCTTC
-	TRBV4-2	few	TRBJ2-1	CASSRTPGSEQFF	TGTGCCAGCAGCCGTACTCCGGGAAGTGAGCAGTTCTTC
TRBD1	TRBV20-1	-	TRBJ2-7	CSASGPGQGISYEQYF	TGCAGTGCTAGCGGGCCGGGACAGGGGATCTCCTACGAGCAGTACTTC
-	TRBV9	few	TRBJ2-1	CASNSAGAGNEQFF	TGTGCCAGCAACTCCGCCGGGGCTGGGAATGAGCAGTTCTTC
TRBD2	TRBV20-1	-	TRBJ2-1	CSARTRGAGVVNEQFF	TGCAGTGCTAGGACCCGGGGAGCGGGAGTGGTTAATGAGCAGTTCTTC
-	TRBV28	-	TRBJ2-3	CASSLIFPDTQYF	TGTGCCAGCAGTTTAATTTTTCCAGATACGCAGTATTTT
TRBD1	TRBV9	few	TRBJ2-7	CASSASGTGTLEQYF	TGTGCCAGCAGCGCTTCCGGGACAGGGACCCTCGAGCAGTACTTC
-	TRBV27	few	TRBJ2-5	CASSSTRRETQYF	TGTGCCAGCAGTTCCACGCGGAGGGAGACCCAGTACTTC
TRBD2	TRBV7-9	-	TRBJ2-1	CASSLRLAGMGYNEQFF	TGTGCCAGCAGCCTCCGACTAGCGGGAATGGGCTACAATGAGCAGTTCTTC
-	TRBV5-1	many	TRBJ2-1	CASSLGNEQFF	TGTGCCAGCAGCCTGGGCAATGAGCAGTTCTTC
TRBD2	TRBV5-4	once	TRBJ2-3	CASSSQRGSSTDTQYF	TGTGCCAGCAGCTCCCAGCGGGGCAGCAGCACAGATACGCAGTATTTT